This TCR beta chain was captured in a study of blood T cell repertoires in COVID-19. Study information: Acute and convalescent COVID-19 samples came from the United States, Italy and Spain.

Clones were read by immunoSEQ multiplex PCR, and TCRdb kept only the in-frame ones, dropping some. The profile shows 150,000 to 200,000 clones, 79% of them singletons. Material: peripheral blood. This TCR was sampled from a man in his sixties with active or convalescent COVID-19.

This CDR3 reads CACGQEDNSPLHF. The DNA for the CDR3 is TGTGCCTGCGGACAGGAGGATAATTCACCCCTCCACTTT. J is TRBJ1-6 and V is TRBV6-1, with 7 bases fitting TRBD1. The V segment lost 11 bases and the J segment 5 bases; nucleotides outside the gene matches: 6. The germline CDR1 and CDR2 sequences are MNHNS and SASEGT. This CDR3 has 13 residues.